This TCR beta chain was obtained from a study of technical replicates of blood from a few donors. Germline V gene data show CDR1 as GTSNPN and CDR2 as SVGIG (reference sequence). V lost 4 bases and J 8 bases, leaving 8 bases between the germline ends. This CDR3 is 11 amino acids long. Profiled with immunoSEQ multiplex PCR; TCRdb holds only in-frame clones, not every one. The table includes roughly 79,000 clones, 96% detected once. The origin of this receptor is a human donor in good health. The sequenced sample was T cells isolated from PBMCs. The rearrangement joins TRBV30 to TRBJ1-4; the D is unclear. CDR3 coding DNA: TGTGCCTGGATGGTCTACGAAAAACTGTTTTTT. This translates into CAWMVYEKLFF. The entire variable domain, with the rest obtained from reference TRBV30 and TRBJ1-4, is as follows: SQTIHQWPATLVQPVGSPLSLECTVEGTSNPNLYWYRQAAGRGLQLLFYSVGIGQISSEVPQNLSASRPQDRQFILSSKKLLLSDSGFYLCAWMVYEKLFFGSGTQLSVL.